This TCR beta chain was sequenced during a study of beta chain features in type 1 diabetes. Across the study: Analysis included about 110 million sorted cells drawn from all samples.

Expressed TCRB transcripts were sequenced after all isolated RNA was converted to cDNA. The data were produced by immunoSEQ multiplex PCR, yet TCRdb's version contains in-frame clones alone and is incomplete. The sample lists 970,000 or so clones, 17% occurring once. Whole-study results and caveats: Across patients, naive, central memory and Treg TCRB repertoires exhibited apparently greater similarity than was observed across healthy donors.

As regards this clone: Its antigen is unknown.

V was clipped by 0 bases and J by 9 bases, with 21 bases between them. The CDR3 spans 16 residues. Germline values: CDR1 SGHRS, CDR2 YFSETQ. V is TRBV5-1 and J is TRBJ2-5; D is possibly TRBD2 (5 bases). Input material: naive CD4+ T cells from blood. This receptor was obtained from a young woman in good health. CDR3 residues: CASSLGVDYPTGSQYF. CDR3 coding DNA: TGCGCCAGCAGCTTGGGGGTCGACTACCCCACTGGGTCCCAGTACTTC.